A selection of T cell receptor beta chains follows, all from one sample in a study of T cell responses to AZD1222 COVID-19 vaccine. Repertoires were generated with immunoSEQ multiplex PCR, while TCRdb's copy carries only in-frame clones and drops some. The sample yields some 99,000 clones, 87% seen once. Sample: peripheral blood, taken 28 days after the second AZD1222 dose. These TCRs come from an adult who received the AZD1222 COVID-19 vaccine. CDR3s include the opening cysteine and the closing phenylalanine or tryptophan. The order of the fields is D gene, J gene, V gene, clone size, CDR3 protein, CDR3 DNA. D genes are given only for firm matches. Clone sizes are given selectively: once, few, many, or a class where the clone is expanded.

>.|TRBJ2-7|TRBV6-5|.
CASSRDFRFYEQYF
TGTGCCAGCAGCAGAGACTTTCGTTTCTACGAGCAGTACTTC
>.|TRBJ1-5|TRBV30|once
CAWSGTAFNQPQHF
TGTGCCTGGAGTGGGACAGCATTTAATCAGCCCCAGCATTTT
>TRBD1|TRBJ2-2|TRBV2|.
CASRDRAATGELFF
TGTGCCAGCAGAGACAGGGCCGCCACCGGGGAGCTGTTTTTT
>TRBD2|TRBJ2-1|TRBV5-1|.
CASSLVSAGDSYNEQFF
TGCGCCAGCAGCTTGGTTAGCGCGGGGGATTCCTACAATGAGCAGTTCTTC
>TRBD1|TRBJ1-1|TRBV19|.
CASSRIGQGAQGTEAFF
TGTGCCAGTAGTCGAATCGGACAGGGGGCGCAAGGCACTGAAGCTTTCTTT
>.|TRBJ1-1|TRBV18|once
CASSPNGQTNTEAFF
TGTGCCAGCTCACCAAACGGACAGACGAACACTGAAGCTTTCTTT
>.|TRBJ2-1|TRBV24-1|once
CATAGRTYNEQFF
TGTGCCACCGCGGGCAGGACCTACAATGAGCAGTTCTTC
>.|TRBJ2-1|TRBV30|once
CAWSVAGEPTGDYNEQFF
TGTGCCTGGAGTGTGGCGGGAGAGCCCACAGGGGACTACAATGAGCAGTTCTTC
>TRBD2|TRBJ2-1|TRBV30|few
CAWTPYLAGRYNEQFF
TGTGCCTGGACCCCATACCTAGCGGGGAGATACAATGAGCAGTTCTTC
>.|TRBJ1-1|TRBV4-1|.
CASSLRTETNTEAFF
TGCGCCAGCAGCCTAAGGACAGAAACGAACACTGAAGCTTTCTTT
>.|TRBJ2-7|TRBV11-2|.
CASSGANPGNRREQYF
TGTGCCAGCAGCGGGGCCAATCCAGGGAATAGAAGGGAGCAGTACTTC
>.|TRBJ2-5|TRBV27|.
CASSLSLKETQYF
TGTGCCAGCAGTTTATCGTTGAAGGAGACCCAGTACTTC
>TRBD2|TRBJ2-3|TRBV4-2|.
CASSQGLATDTQYF
TGTGCCAGCAGCCAGGGACTAGCTACAGATACGCAGTATTTT
>.|TRBJ1-2|TRBV12-3/TRBV12-4|.
CASSLDSYGYTF
TGTGCCAGCAGTTTAGACAGCTATGGCTACACCTTC
>.|TRBJ1-5|TRBV7-2|.
CASSLVINQPQHF
TGTGCCAGCAGCTTAGTCATCAATCAGCCCCAGCATTTT
>.|TRBJ1-6|TRBV19|.
CASSIGYNSPLHF
TGTGCCAGTAGTATTGGGTATAATTCACCCCTCCACTTT
>.|TRBJ2-3|TRBV12-2|once
CASPQFRLGTDTQYF
TGTGCAAGTCCCCAGTTCCGCCTGGGCACAGATACGCAGTATTTT
>.|TRBJ1-3|TRBV7-6|.
CASSLVSANSGNTIYF
TGTGCCAGCAGCTTAGTTTCGGCAAACTCTGGAAACACCATATATTTT
>.|TRBJ1-3|TRBV28|.
CASSWGNTIYF
TGTGCCAGCAGTTGGGGAAACACCATATATTTT
>TRBD1|TRBJ1-2|TRBV4-3|.
CASSQGRTGALYGYTF
TGCGCCAGCAGCCAAGGGAGGACAGGGGCGCTCTATGGCTACACCTTC
>TRBD2|TRBJ2-1|TRBV14|.
CASSQPSGMSSYNEQFF
TGTGCCAGCAGCCAACCTAGCGGGATGAGCTCCTACAATGAGCAGTTCTTC
>TRBD1|TRBJ1-6|TRBV5-4|.
CASSWDRLNSPLHF
TGTGCCAGCAGCTGGGACAGACTAAATTCACCCCTCCACTTT
>.|TRBJ1-2|TRBV7-9|once
CASSLLRPTTAHYGYTF
TGTGCCAGCAGCTTACTCCGCCCGACGACGGCACACTATGGCTACACCTTC
>TRBD1|TRBJ2-2|TRBV27|once
CASSLRWTGGFANTGELFF
TGTGCCAGCAGTTTACGTTGGACAGGAGGCTTCGCGAACACCGGGGAGCTGTTTTTT
>TRBD1|TRBJ1-3|TRBV28|.
CASRPGQGHSGNTIYF
TGTGCCAGCAGACCCGGACAGGGGCACTCTGGAAACACCATATATTTT
>.|TRBJ2-7|TRBV6-2/TRBV6-3|once
CASSGVGYEQYF
TGTGCCAGCAGCGGGGTGGGGTACGAGCAGTACTTC
>TRBD2|TRBJ2-2|TRBV27|.
CASSPLGAGGFGELFF
TGTGCCAGCAGTCCCCTCGGGGCGGGGGGATTTGGGGAGCTGTTTTTT
>.|TRBJ1-6|TRBV9|.
CASSVEGQPNSPLHF
TGTGCCAGCAGCGTAGAGGGACAACCTAATTCACCCCTCCACTTT
>.|TRBJ1-2|TRBV6-5|.
CASSYIGGGYTF
TGTGCCAGCAGTTATATCGGAGGAGGCTACACCTTC
>.|TRBJ1-2|TRBV7-3|once
CASSEWGREDYGYTF
TGTGCCAGCTCCGAGTGGGGCAGGGAGGACTATGGCTACACCTTC
>TRBD1|TRBJ2-1|TRBV6-5|.
CASSSRHRGRNEQFF
TGTGCCAGCAGTTCACGACACAGGGGAAGAAATGAGCAGTTCTTC
>TRBD2|TRBJ2-1|TRBV7-3|.
CASSFEPRAGVRNEQFF
TGTGCCAGCAGCTTCGAACCTAGGGCGGGAGTGCGCAATGAGCAGTTCTTC
>TRBD1|TRBJ2-1|TRBV3-1/TRBV3-2|once
CASSQYPGTGNEQFF
TGTGCCAGCAGCCAATATCCCGGGACAGGGAATGAGCAGTTCTTC
>.|TRBJ1-1|TRBV24-1|few
CATSLGAGGTEAFF
TGTGCCACCAGCTTGGGAGCTGGGGGCACTGAAGCTTTCTTT
>.|TRBJ1-2|TRBV3-1/TRBV3-2|.
CASSQDSRATNYGYTF
TGTGCCAGCAGCCAAGATTCCAGGGCGACCAACTATGGCTACACCTTC
>.|TRBJ1-5|TRBV7-2|.
CASSYHELSNQPQHF
TGTGCCAGCAGCTACCACGAATTGAGCAATCAGCCCCAGCATTTT
>TRBD1|TRBJ2-2|TRBV5-4|.
CASSLTPPGQGAGELFF
TGTGCCAGCAGCTTGACCCCACCGGGACAGGGGGCCGGGGAGCTGTTTTTT
>.|TRBJ2-5|TRBV6-5|medium-sized
CASSSRLYQETQYF
TGTGCCAGCAGTTCAAGATTGTACCAAGAGACCCAGTACTTC
>.|TRBJ2-2|TRBV28|.
CASSLGVGNTGELFF
TGTGCCAGCAGCCTGGGGGTCGGAAACACCGGGGAGCTGTTTTTT
>.|TRBJ1-2|TRBV5-1|.
CASSLDLGARGYTF
TGCGCCAGCAGCTTGGATCTGGGGGCGCGGGGCTACACCTTC
>TRBD2|TRBJ2-5|TRBV6-1|.
CASSELAGGPQETQYF
TGTGCCAGCAGTGAACTAGCGGGGGGCCCCCAAGAGACCCAGTACTTC
>.|TRBJ1-1|TRBV7-9|few
CASSHEEAFF
TGTGCCAGCAGCCACGAAGAAGCTTTCTTT
>.|TRBJ2-5|TRBV6-2/TRBV6-3|.
CASSAEETQYF
TGTGCCAGCAGTGCCGAAGAGACCCAGTACTTC
>TRBD1|TRBJ1-3|TRBV7-9|.
CASSGQGVFGNTIYF
TGTGCCAGCAGCGGACAGGGAGTGTTTGGAAACACCATATATTTT
>.|TRBJ1-2|TRBV5-5|few
CASSLNRFSNYGYTF
TGTGCCAGCAGCTTGAACAGATTCTCTAACTATGGCTACACCTTC